Following are 13 T cell receptor beta chains from one sample sequenced in a study of cytomegalovirus exposure and HLA in healthy donors. This PCR relied on a set of 60 Vbeta primers and 13 Jbeta primers. Here immunoSEQ multiplex PCR was the method, and the copy in TCRdb shows in-frame clones only, minus some. The data show approximately 150,000 clones, nearly 80% seen once. The sequenced sample consisted of PBMCs. The receptor source for this set is a woman in her forties in good health and CMV-seronegative.

The chain carries TRBV7-9 and TRBJ1-1; D is unresolved. In germline, CDR1 is SEHNR, CDR2 FQNEAQ (reference sequence). Trimming stripped 4 bases from V and 1 base from J, with 16 bases between. The CDR3 length is 16 residues. The DNA of the CDR3 is TGTGCCAGCAGCTCAGGTAATTTTCGACCGAACACTGAAGCTTTCTTT. This translates into CASSSGNFRPNTEAFF. The variable domain in full, completed from reference TRBV7-9 and TRBJ1-1, reads DTGVSQNPRHKITKRGQNVTFRCDPISEHNRLYWYRQTLGQGPEFLTYFQNEAQLEKSRLLSDRFSAERPKGSFSTLEIQRTEQGDSAMYLCASSSGNFRPNTEAFFGQGTRLTVV.

The chain couples TRBV5-6 to TRBJ1-2; tentatively, D is TRBD1 (6 bases). This CDR3 has 13 residues. Trimming took off 0 bases at V and 5 bases at J, with 8 bases between the two ends. Per germline, CDR1 SGHDT and CDR2 YYEEEE. The CDR3 DNA follows: TGTGCCAGCAGCTTGGCCGGACAGTATGGCTACACCTTC. Its protein is CASSLAGQYGYTF.

The chain joins TRBV28 to TRBJ2-3; 7 positions agree with TRBD2. This CDR3 spans 13 amino acids. Germline V gives CDR1 MDHEN, CDR2 SYDVKM. With V trimmed by 7 bases and J by 3 bases, 4 bases remained unmatched. The CDR3 protein is CASKAGETDTQYF. The CDR3 DNA sequence: TGTGCCAGCAAGGCGGGGGAGACAGATACGCAGTATTTT.

V usage is TRBV19 and J usage is TRBJ2-7; weak D call: TRBD1 (5 bases). Germline CDR1 and CDR2: LNHDA and SQIVND (reference sequence). This CDR3 region has 14 residues. Trimming removed 3 bases at V and 1 base at J, with 10 bases between. The CDR3 nucleotides read TGTGCCAGTAGTATTGACAGCATTTCCTACGAGCAGTACTTC. Residues: CASSIDSISYEQYF.

The chain employs TRBV2 and TRBJ2-3; perhaps TRBD2 as D (5 bases). CDR3 size: 14 residues. Trimming removed 1 base from V and 2 bases from J, with 7 bases in between. The germline V gene encodes CDR1 SNHLY and CDR2 FYNNEI. For the CDR3, the DNA is TGTGCCAGCAGTGAAGGGACTCACACAGATACGCAGTATTTT. It codes for CASSEGTHTDTQYF.

This clone was seen a handful of times. CDR3 bases: TGTGCCAGCAGTTACCCGGGACAGGGCAACTTCGAGCAGTACTTC. Protein product: CASSYPGQGNFEQYF. The chain couples TRBV6-6 to TRBJ2-7; TRBD1 matches 9 bases. V shed 2 bases and J 6 bases; nucleotides not matched to a gene: 8. CDR1 is MNHNY and CDR2 is SVGAGI in the germline V gene (reference sequence). CDR3 length equals 15 residues.

The chain carries TRBV19 and TRBJ1-6; maybe TRBD1 (5 bases). Germline loops: CDR1 LNHDA, CDR2 SQIVND (reference sequence). V shed 5 bases and J shed 6 bases, with 14 bases lying between them. The CDR3 runs to 15 residues. The CDR3: CASSYLDRFNSPLHF. The CDR3 coding sequence is TGTGCCAGTAGTTATCTCGACAGATTTAATTCACCCCTCCACTTT.

The J gene is TRBJ2-2, the V gene TRBV14; no clear D. Germline V gene data show CDR1 as SGHDN and CDR2 as FVKESK. The CDR3 runs to 14 residues. Trimming pared 4 bases from V and 4 bases from J, leaving 10 bases between. The CDR3 here is CASSLEFPTGELFF. CDR3 DNA sequence: TGTGCCAGCAGCCTGGAGTTTCCCACCGGGGAGCTGTTTTTT. Full variable domain (missing parts from reference TRBV14 and TRBJ2-2): EAGVTQFPSHSVIEKGQTVTLRCDPISGHDNLYWYRRVMGKEIKFLLHFVKESKQDESGMPNNRFLAERTGGTYSTLKVQPAELEDSGVYFCASSLEFPTGELFFGEGSRLTVL.

This chain uses TRBV19 with TRBJ1-1, with D perhaps TRBD1 (5 bases). Germline V gene data show CDR1 as LNHDA and CDR2 as SQIVND (reference sequence). V gave up 3 bases and J gave up 3 bases, with 14 bases separating them. This CDR3 contains 15 residues. The CDR3 loop reads CASSMGRSGDTEAFF. The CDR3 DNA follows: TGTGCCAGTAGTATGGGGAGGTCGGGGGACACTGAAGCTTTCTTT.

The CDR3 nucleotides read TGCGCCAGCAGCTTCGATCGGACAGGTTCCTACGAGCAGTACTTC. Encoded protein: CASSFDRTGSYEQYF. This chain connects TRBV5-1 to TRBJ2-7; TRBD1 matches at 7 bases. The length of the CDR3 is 15 residues. Germline CDR1 is SGHRS and CDR2 is YFSETQ. V lost 2 bases, J lost 1 base, and 6 bases stayed unmatched.

The genes are TRBV2 and TRBJ2-5; 9 bases fit TRBD2. The germline V gene has CDR1 SNHLY and CDR2 FYNNEI. CDR3 length: 14 residues. The junction had 7 bases not matched to a gene; V was cut back by 6 bases and J by 5 bases. The CDR3 DNA sequence: TGTGCCAGCAGGCCCCGCGGGGGGGACGAGACCCAGTACTTC. This codes for CASRPRGGDETQYF.

This chain connects TRBV7-6 to TRBJ2-2; D call uncertain. CDR1 SGHVS and CDR2 FNYEAQ come from the germline V gene. Trimming pared 1 base from V and 3 bases from J, leaving 6 bases between. The CDR3 loop spans 14 amino acids. This CDR3 reads CASSLDKYTGELFF. The CDR3 coding sequence is TGTGCCAGCAGCTTAGACAAATACACCGGGGAGCTGTTTTTT.

This clone was detected once. This chain connects TRBV6-6 to TRBJ2-7, with D perhaps matching TRBD2 (6 bases). Deletions cut 4 bases from V and 7 bases from J, with 14 bases between. This CDR3 spans 13 amino acids. Germline loops: CDR1 MNHNY, CDR2 SVGAGI (reference sequence). The CDR3 DNA is TGTGCCAGCAGTTTCCTAGCTGCGGGAGAGCAGTACTTC. It specifies CASSFLAAGEQYF.